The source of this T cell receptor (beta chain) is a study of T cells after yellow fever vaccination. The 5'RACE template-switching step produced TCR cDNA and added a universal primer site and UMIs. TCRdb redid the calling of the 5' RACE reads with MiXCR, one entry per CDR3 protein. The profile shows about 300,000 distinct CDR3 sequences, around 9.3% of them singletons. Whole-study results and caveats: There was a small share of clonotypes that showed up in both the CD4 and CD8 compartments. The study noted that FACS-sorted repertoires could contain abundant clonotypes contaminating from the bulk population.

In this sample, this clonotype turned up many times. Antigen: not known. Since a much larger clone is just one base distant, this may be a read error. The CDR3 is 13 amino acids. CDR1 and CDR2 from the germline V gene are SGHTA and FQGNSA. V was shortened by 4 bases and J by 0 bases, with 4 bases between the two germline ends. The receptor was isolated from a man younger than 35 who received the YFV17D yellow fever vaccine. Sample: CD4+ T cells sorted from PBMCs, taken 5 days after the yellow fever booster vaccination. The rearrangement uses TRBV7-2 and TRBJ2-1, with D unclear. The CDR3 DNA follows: TGTGCCAGCAGCTCCACCTCCTACAATGAGCAGTTCTTC. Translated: CASSSTSYNEQFF.